These T cell receptor beta chains were read from a single sample in a study of blood T cell repertoires in COVID-19. TCRdb's copy holds only in-frame clones and misses some; the assay was immunoSEQ multiplex PCR. The data show about 190,000 clones, 84% seen once. Sequenced input: peripheral blood. The receptors were sampled from a human donor in a cohort sampled during active COVID-19. Both conserved end residues are part of each CDR3. D genes are given only for firm matches. Size is omitted from some rows. Given values are once, few, many or a class for expanded clones.

clone_size: many
j_call: TRBJ2-2
d_call: -
v_call: TRBV4-1
cdr3_aa: CASSLFLSGELFF
cdr3_nt: TGCGCCAGCAGCCTCTTTCTATCCGGGGAGCTGTTTTTT

clone_size: -
j_call: TRBJ1-5
d_call: TRBD1
v_call: TRBV10-1
cdr3_aa: CASTRDRNQPQHF
cdr3_nt: TGCGCCAGCACCCGGGACAGAAATCAGCCCCAGCATTTT

clone_size: -
j_call: TRBJ2-6
d_call: -
v_call: TRBV19
cdr3_aa: CASSPSGANVLTF
cdr3_nt: TGTGCCAGTAGTCCATCCGGGGCCAACGTCCTGACTTTC

clone_size: -
j_call: TRBJ1-5
d_call: TRBD1
v_call: TRBV18
cdr3_aa: CASSPRGGDRANQPQHF
cdr3_nt: TGTGCCAGCTCCCCAAGAGGCGGGGACAGAGCTAATCAGCCCCAGCATTTT

clone_size: -
j_call: TRBJ1-1
d_call: TRBD1
v_call: TRBV3-1/TRBV3-2
cdr3_aa: CASSPGQGGFTEAFF
cdr3_nt: TGTGCCAGCAGCCCAGGACAGGGGGGATTCACTGAAGCTTTCTTT

clone_size: -
j_call: TRBJ2-1
d_call: -
v_call: TRBV3-1/TRBV3-2
cdr3_aa: CASSRGAFVDYNEQFF
cdr3_nt: TGTGCCAGCAGTCGCGGGGCGTTTGTTGACTACAATGAGCAGTTCTTC

clone_size: -
j_call: TRBJ2-3
d_call: TRBD1
v_call: TRBV5-1
cdr3_aa: CASSADRGGYTDTQYF
cdr3_nt: TGCGCCAGCAGCGCCGACAGGGGTGGGTACACAGATACGCAGTATTTT

clone_size: -
j_call: TRBJ2-5
d_call: -
v_call: TRBV12-3/TRBV12-4
cdr3_aa: CASRPAGLETQYF
cdr3_nt: TGTGCCAGCAGGCCGGCAGGGTTGGAGACCCAGTACTTC

clone_size: -
j_call: TRBJ1-4
d_call: -
v_call: TRBV5-1
cdr3_aa: CASSREGLENEKLFF
cdr3_nt: TGCGCCAGCAGCCGGGAGGGGCTAGAGAATGAAAAACTGTTTTTT

clone_size: once
j_call: TRBJ2-3
d_call: TRBD2
v_call: TRBV29-1
cdr3_aa: CSEFSGGNTQYF
cdr3_nt: TGCAGCGAGTTTAGCGGGGGAAATACGCAGTATTTT

clone_size: -
j_call: TRBJ1-6
d_call: TRBD1
v_call: TRBV2
cdr3_aa: CASSEVGQGAGNNSPLHF
cdr3_nt: TGTGCCAGCAGTGAAGTCGGACAGGGGGCAGGGAATAATTCACCCCTCCACTTT

clone_size: -
j_call: TRBJ1-1
d_call: -
v_call: TRBV11-1
cdr3_aa: CASSLASDTEAFF
cdr3_nt: TGTGCCAGCAGCTTAGCGTCGGACACTGAAGCTTTCTTT

clone_size: once
j_call: TRBJ2-2
d_call: -
v_call: TRBV24-1
cdr3_aa: CATSDRINTGELFF
cdr3_nt: TGTGCCACCAGCGACAGGATAAACACCGGGGAGCTGTTTTTT

clone_size: -
j_call: TRBJ2-2
d_call: TRBD2
v_call: TRBV4-2
cdr3_aa: CASSPGGVATGELFF
cdr3_nt: TGTGCCAGCAGCCCCGGGGGGGTAGCCACCGGGGAGCTGTTTTTT

clone_size: few
j_call: TRBJ2-2
d_call: TRBD1
v_call: TRBV7-9
cdr3_aa: CASKSAVGQGFTGELFF
cdr3_nt: TGTGCCAGCAAATCTGCAGTTGGACAGGGGTTCACCGGGGAGCTGTTTTTT

clone_size: -
j_call: TRBJ1-5
d_call: -
v_call: TRBV7-9
cdr3_aa: CASSLLDQPQHF
cdr3_nt: TGTGCCAGCTCCCTTCTTGATCAGCCCCAGCATTTT

clone_size: once
j_call: TRBJ1-2
d_call: -
v_call: TRBV7-2
cdr3_aa: CASGRDSNYGYTF
cdr3_nt: TGTGCCAGCGGCAGGGATTCTAACTATGGCTACACCTTC

clone_size: -
j_call: TRBJ2-4
d_call: -
v_call: TRBV12-3/TRBV12-4
cdr3_aa: CASSLGENIQYF
cdr3_nt: TGTGCCAGCAGTCTCGGGGAAAACATTCAGTACTTC

clone_size: -
j_call: TRBJ1-2
d_call: -
v_call: TRBV29-1
cdr3_aa: CSVEQGRNYGYTF
cdr3_nt: TGCAGCGTTGAACAGGGCCGCAACTATGGCTACACCTTC

clone_size: -
j_call: TRBJ2-2
d_call: -
v_call: TRBV9
cdr3_aa: CASSAGINTGELFF
cdr3_nt: TGTGCCAGCAGCGCAGGGATTAACACCGGGGAGCTGTTTTTT

clone_size: -
j_call: TRBJ1-2
d_call: TRBD1
v_call: TRBV2
cdr3_aa: CASSDRGRANYGYTF
cdr3_nt: TGTGCCAGCAGTGACAGGGGGCGAGCTAACTATGGCTACACCTTC

clone_size: once
j_call: TRBJ1-4
d_call: -
v_call: TRBV19
cdr3_aa: CASSNKARAPSEKLFF
cdr3_nt: TGTGCCAGTAGTAACAAGGCGAGGGCACCGAGCGAAAAACTGTTTTTT

clone_size: -
j_call: TRBJ1-2
d_call: -
v_call: TRBV14
cdr3_aa: CASSPGATRGYTF
cdr3_nt: TGTGCCAGCAGCCCAGGGGCTACTCGGGGCTACACCTTC

clone_size: -
j_call: TRBJ2-5
d_call: TRBD1
v_call: TRBV13
cdr3_aa: CASSSVGTAVETQYF
cdr3_nt: TGTGCCAGCAGCTCCGTTGGGACAGCGGTGGAGACCCAGTACTTC

clone_size: -
j_call: TRBJ1-2
d_call: -
v_call: TRBV18
cdr3_aa: CASSPPLPGVGRNYGYTF
cdr3_nt: TGTGCCAGCTCACCACCACTCCCAGGGGTAGGGAGAAACTATGGCTACACCTTC

clone_size: -
j_call: TRBJ1-2
d_call: -
v_call: TRBV6-6
cdr3_aa: CASSYYAEANYGYTF
cdr3_nt: TGTGCCAGCAGTTACTATGCAGAAGCTAACTATGGCTACACCTTC

clone_size: -
j_call: TRBJ2-7
d_call: TRBD2
v_call: TRBV7-2
cdr3_aa: CASSLASGTRGEQYF
cdr3_nt: TGTGCCAGCAGCTTAGCCTCCGGGACTAGAGGCGAGCAGTACTTC

clone_size: -
j_call: TRBJ1-6
d_call: -
v_call: TRBV7-9
cdr3_aa: CASSFSQANSPLHF
cdr3_nt: TGTGCCAGCAGCTTTTCACAGGCTAATTCACCCCTCCACTTT

clone_size: -
j_call: TRBJ2-1
d_call: -
v_call: TRBV7-3
cdr3_aa: CASSPEGGDQAWFF
cdr3_nt: TGTGCCAGCAGCCCCGAGGGTGGAGACCAGGCTTGGTTCTTC

clone_size: -
j_call: TRBJ1-5
d_call: TRBD1
v_call: TRBV15
cdr3_aa: CATSRPGGRGTENSNQPQHF
cdr3_nt: TGTGCCACCAGCAGACCAGGGGGACGCGGTACCGAAAATAGCAATCAGCCCCAGCATTTT

clone_size: -
j_call: TRBJ1-5
d_call: -
v_call: TRBV5-1
cdr3_aa: CASSLDSGSNQPQHF
cdr3_nt: TGCGCCAGCAGCTTGGATAGCGGAAGCAATCAGCCCCAGCATTTT

clone_size: -
j_call: TRBJ2-4
d_call: -
v_call: TRBV11-2
cdr3_aa: CASSFMGRADRNIQYF
cdr3_nt: TGTGCCAGCAGCTTTATGGGCAGGGCTGATCGTAACATTCAGTACTTC

clone_size: -
j_call: TRBJ1-1
d_call: -
v_call: TRBV7-9
cdr3_aa: CASSLGAANTEAFF
cdr3_nt: TGTGCCAGCAGCTTAGGGGCTGCGAACACTGAAGCTTTCTTT

clone_size: -
j_call: TRBJ2-5
d_call: -
v_call: TRBV19
cdr3_aa: CASSRVGETQYF
cdr3_nt: TGTGCCAGTAGTAGAGTCGGAGAGACCCAGTACTTC

clone_size: -
j_call: TRBJ1-5
d_call: -
v_call: TRBV6-2/TRBV6-3
cdr3_aa: CASSSEIGRLRRDQPQHF
cdr3_nt: TGTGCCAGCAGTTCGGAGATAGGGAGGCTACGACGGGATCAGCCCCAGCATTTT

clone_size: few
j_call: TRBJ1-6
d_call: TRBD1
v_call: TRBV9
cdr3_aa: CASSERTGMYNSPLHF
cdr3_nt: TGTGCCAGCAGCGAAAGGACAGGGATGTATAATTCACCCCTCCACTTT

clone_size: -
j_call: TRBJ2-1
d_call: -
v_call: TRBV6-1
cdr3_aa: CASSGSWPSSYNEQFF
cdr3_nt: TGTGCCAGCAGTGGGTCCTGGCCAAGCTCCTACAATGAGCAGTTCTTC

clone_size: -
j_call: TRBJ2-7
d_call: TRBD1
v_call: TRBV12-5
cdr3_aa: CASGQHRDRVDEQYF
cdr3_nt: TGTGCTAGTGGTCAACATAGGGACAGGGTAGACGAGCAGTACTTC

clone_size: -
j_call: TRBJ1-1
d_call: -
v_call: TRBV6-4
cdr3_aa: CASSATDDSTEAFF
cdr3_nt: TGTGCCAGCAGCGCCACCGATGACAGCACTGAAGCTTTCTTT

clone_size: once
j_call: TRBJ1-2
d_call: -
v_call: TRBV11-2
cdr3_aa: CASSLSPLSGHGYTF
cdr3_nt: TGTGCCAGCAGCTTATCGCCCCTCAGTGGCCATGGCTACACCTTC

clone_size: -
j_call: TRBJ1-2
d_call: -
v_call: TRBV7-9
cdr3_aa: CASSRQENYGYTF
cdr3_nt: TGTGCCAGCAGCCGACAAGAGAACTATGGCTACACCTTC

clone_size: -
j_call: TRBJ2-3
d_call: TRBD2
v_call: TRBV4-1
cdr3_aa: CASSLGAGGSDTQYF
cdr3_nt: TGCGCCAGCAGCTTGGGAGCGGGGGGATCGGATACGCAGTATTTT

clone_size: -
j_call: TRBJ1-2
d_call: TRBD1
v_call: TRBV30
cdr3_aa: CAWIRDRNYGYTF
cdr3_nt: TGTGCCTGGATCCGGGACAGGAACTATGGCTACACCTTC

clone_size: -
j_call: TRBJ2-2
d_call: TRBD1
v_call: TRBV28
cdr3_aa: CASYNRGANTGELFF
cdr3_nt: TGTGCCAGCTATAACAGGGGAGCGAACACCGGGGAGCTGTTTTTT

clone_size: -
j_call: TRBJ1-2
d_call: -
v_call: TRBV7-9
cdr3_aa: CASSLQGAYGYTF
cdr3_nt: TGTGCCAGCAGCCTACAGGGAGCGTATGGCTACACCTTC

clone_size: -
j_call: TRBJ2-1
d_call: -
v_call: TRBV2
cdr3_aa: CASTRLARGNEQFF
cdr3_nt: TGTGCCAGCACCCGATTAGCTCGTGGAAATGAGCAGTTCTTC

clone_size: -
j_call: TRBJ2-5
d_call: TRBD2
v_call: TRBV27
cdr3_aa: CASSRLTGGTETQYF
cdr3_nt: TGTGCCAGCAGTCGCCTAACGGGGGGGACAGAGACCCAGTACTTC

clone_size: -
j_call: TRBJ1-1
d_call: -
v_call: TRBV7-9
cdr3_aa: CASRAGEGEAFF
cdr3_nt: TGTGCCAGCAGGGCAGGGGAGGGTGAAGCTTTCTTT

clone_size: -
j_call: TRBJ1-5
d_call: -
v_call: TRBV2
cdr3_aa: CASSVRGDQPQHF
cdr3_nt: TGTGCCAGCAGTGTACGTGGAGATCAGCCCCAGCATTTT

clone_size: -
j_call: TRBJ1-6
d_call: TRBD1
v_call: TRBV27
cdr3_aa: CASSLEGQGAYSPLHF
cdr3_nt: TGTGCCAGCAGTTTAGAGGGACAGGGGGCTTACTCACCCCTCCACTTT

clone_size: -
j_call: TRBJ2-3
d_call: TRBD2
v_call: TRBV19
cdr3_aa: CASSELAGDTQYF
cdr3_nt: TGTGCCAGTAGTGAGCTAGCGGGAGATACGCAGTATTTT

clone_size: -
j_call: TRBJ2-3
d_call: TRBD2
v_call: TRBV10-1
cdr3_aa: CASSDSSGGGLGDTQYF
cdr3_nt: TGCGCCAGTAGTGATTCGTCCGGCGGGGGGCTTGGTGATACGCAGTATTTT

clone_size: -
j_call: TRBJ1-2
d_call: -
v_call: TRBV18
cdr3_aa: CASSPKDAVGYTF
cdr3_nt: TGTGCCAGCTCACCGAAAGACGCGGTTGGCTACACCTTC

clone_size: -
j_call: TRBJ2-7
d_call: TRBD1
v_call: TRBV5-5
cdr3_aa: CASSRQGAGEQYF
cdr3_nt: TGTGCCAGCAGCCGACAGGGGGCAGGGGAGCAGTACTTC

clone_size: -
j_call: TRBJ1-2
d_call: -
v_call: TRBV3-1/TRBV3-2
cdr3_aa: CASSPWGGGYGYTF
cdr3_nt: TGTGCCAGCAGCCCCTGGGGGGGCGGCTATGGCTACACCTTC

clone_size: -
j_call: TRBJ1-4
d_call: TRBD1
v_call: TRBV10-3
cdr3_aa: CAISDRDRPNEKLFF
cdr3_nt: TGTGCCATCAGTGATAGGGACAGGCCTAATGAAAAACTGTTTTTT

clone_size: -
j_call: TRBJ1-2
d_call: -
v_call: TRBV30
cdr3_aa: CAWSVPYRGNYGYTF
cdr3_nt: TGTGCCTGGAGTGTACCATATAGGGGGAACTATGGCTACACCTTC